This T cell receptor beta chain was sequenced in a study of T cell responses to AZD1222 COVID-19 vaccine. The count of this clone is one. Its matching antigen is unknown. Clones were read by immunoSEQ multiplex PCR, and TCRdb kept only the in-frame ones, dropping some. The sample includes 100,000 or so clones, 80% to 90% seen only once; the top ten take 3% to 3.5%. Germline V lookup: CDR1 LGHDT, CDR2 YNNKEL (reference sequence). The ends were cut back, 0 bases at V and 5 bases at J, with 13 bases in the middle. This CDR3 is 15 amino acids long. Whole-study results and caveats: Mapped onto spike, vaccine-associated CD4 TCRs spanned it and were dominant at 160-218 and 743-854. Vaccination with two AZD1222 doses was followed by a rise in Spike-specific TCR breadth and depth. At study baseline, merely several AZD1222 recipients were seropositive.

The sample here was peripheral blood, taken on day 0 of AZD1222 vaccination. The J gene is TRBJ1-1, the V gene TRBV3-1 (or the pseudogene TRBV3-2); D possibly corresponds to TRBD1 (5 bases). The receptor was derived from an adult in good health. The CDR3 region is CASSQDWGVGTEAFF. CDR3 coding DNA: TGTGCCAGCAGCCAAGATTGGGGGGTGGGTACTGAAGCTTTCTTT.